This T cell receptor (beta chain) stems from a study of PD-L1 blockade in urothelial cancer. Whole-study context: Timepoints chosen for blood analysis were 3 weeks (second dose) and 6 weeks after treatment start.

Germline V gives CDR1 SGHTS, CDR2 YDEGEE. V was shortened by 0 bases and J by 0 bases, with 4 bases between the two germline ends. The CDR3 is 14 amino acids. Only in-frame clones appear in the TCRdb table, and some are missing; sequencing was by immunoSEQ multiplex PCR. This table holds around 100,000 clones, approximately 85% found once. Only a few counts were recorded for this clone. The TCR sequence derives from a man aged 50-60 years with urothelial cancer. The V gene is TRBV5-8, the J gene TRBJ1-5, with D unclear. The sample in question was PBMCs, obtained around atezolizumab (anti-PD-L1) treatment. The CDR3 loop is CASSLVSSNQPQHF. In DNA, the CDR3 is TGTGCCAGCAGCTTGGTCTCTAGCAATCAGCCCCAGCATTTT.